The entry that follows covers one TCR beta chain sequence. The antigen is not known. This entry is derived from a study of cytomegalovirus exposure and HLA in healthy donors. Study summary: The 120 validation repertoires were produced on the same platform as the approximately 620 repertoires of the first cohort. This was reported in a later analysis.

The repertoire was sequenced with immunoSEQ multiplex PCR; TCRdb's copy has only in-frame clones and lacks some. The table records about 140,000 clones, 70% to 90% of them present only once. Germline values: CDR1 LGHNA, CDR2 YSLEER. V was cut by 2 bases and J by 4 bases, with 15 bases left in between. The CDR3 consists of 16 residues. Study-wide points: Cytomegalovirus association was assigned to approximately 180 TCR beta chains. Subsequent analysis of the 120 or so validation repertoires found a tendency for first-cohort TCR clusters to co-occur. Most TCR sequences showed up rarely, but some public TCRs showed up in many donors.

The TCR was taken from a man aged 18 to 30 in good health and CMV-seronegative. What was sequenced was PBMCs. The rearrangement links TRBV4-3 to TRBJ2-4; D gene unclear. CDR3 DNA: TGCGCCAGCAGCCAACACTTAACAGCTTTGAAAAACATTCAGTACTTC. It specifies CASSQHLTALKNIQYF.